These 21 T cell receptor beta chains were all obtained from the same sample, sequenced in a study of T-cell reconstitution after alpha-beta-depleted transplantation in children listed by TCRdb under 2016. Preparation of the library involved PCR. The sequencer was an Illumina HiSeq 2500. To normalize quantification of the TCRbeta repertoire, the TCR libraries were built with molecular barcoding that relied on unique molecular identifiers. TCRdb passed the public sequencing reads through fastp at Q25 and MiXCR, retaining productive beta sequences. Rows matching on CDR3 protein sequence are summarized as one entry with the most common DNA and genes. In all, the sample holds some 350,000 distinct CDR3 sequences, and 10% to 13% of those were seen once. The top ten hold approximately 2.3% of the sample. The sequences come from PBMCs from the stem cell graft donor, collected from the stem cell graft. The source of these receptors is a human donor who donated a stem cell graft to a child with acute lymphoblastic leukemia.

This clonotype was recorded many times. This chain links TRBV10-3 with TRBJ2-2; D not resolved. Trimming took off 8 bases at V and 0 bases at J, with 1 base between the two ends. The CDR3 is 11 amino acids. The germline V gene has CDR1 ENHRY and CDR2 SYGVKD. The CDR3 sequence: CAIANTGELFF. The CDR3 bases are TGTGCCATCGCGAACACCGGGGAGCTGTTTTTT.

The chain recombines TRBV29-1 with TRBJ2-4; D could derive from TRBD1 or TRBD2 (5 bases each). Germline CDR1 is SQVTM and CDR2 is ANQGSEA. The CDR3 length is 17 residues. V lost 2 bases and J 0 bases, leaving 17 bases between the germline ends. The CDR3 region is CSVELPGTHRAKNIQYF. In DNA form, the CDR3 reads TGCAGCGTTGAATTGCCCGGGACGCACCGAGCCAAAAACATTCAGTACTTC.

J is TRBJ1-2 and V is TRBV19, with D possibly TRBD1 on 5 matching bases. Germline loops: CDR1 LNHDA, CDR2 SQIVND (reference sequence). This CDR3 is 15 amino acids long. V was shortened by 7 bases and J by 4 bases, with 19 bases between the two germline ends. The CDR3 sequence is CASTLFPGLGYGYTF. The CDR3 DNA sequence: TGTGCCAGTACCTTATTCCCAGGGCTGGGCTATGGCTACACCTTC.

The CDR3 coding sequence is TGTGCCAGCAGCTTAGAGGGCCTGCAGCAAGAGACCCAGTACTTC. This translates into CASSLEGLQQETQYF. The chain uses TRBV11-2 and TRBJ2-7; unclear D gene. The DNA end favors TRBJ2-5, so the J call may be wrong. The CDR3 has 15 residues. Germline CDR1 and CDR2: SGHAT and FQNNGV.

This clonotype was seen a few times. The chain is built from TRBV5-6 and TRBJ2-7, with TRBD2 matching 8 bases. CDR1 and CDR2 (germline): SGHDT, YYEEEE. The V and J ends lost 0 bases and 6 bases, in that order; junction bases with no gene match: 2. The CDR3 length is 13 residues. The DNA for the CDR3 is TGTGCCAGCAGCTTGGGAGCGGGGGTCGAGCAGTACTTC. Protein product: CASSLGAGVEQYF.

This clonotype showed up many times. The chain is built from TRBV2 and TRBJ2-7; TRBD1 matches 10 bases. CDR1 is SNHLY and CDR2 is FYNNEI in the germline V gene. V trimming: 5 bases; J trimming: 3 bases; junction bases outside the gene matches: 7. The CDR3 contains 15 residues. The CDR3 here is CASSPGTGDNYEQYF. The CDR3 region has the DNA TGTGCCAGCAGTCCTGGGACAGGGGATAACTACGAGCAGTACTTC.

This clonotype was recorded many times. The chain links TRBV12-3 or TRBV12-4 to TRBJ2-7; D not certain. Trimming shortened V by 1 base and J by 3 bases, and 10 bases separated the two germline ends. This CDR3 has 14 residues. CDR3 region: CASSLGYSDYEQYF. The CDR3 DNA sequence: TGTGCCAGCAGTTTAGGTTACAGCGACTACGAGCAGTACTTC.

This clonotype was counted between two and nine times. The V and J genes are TRBV28 and TRBJ2-1; D tentatively reads TRBD1 or TRBD2 (5 bases each). Deletions cut 6 bases from V and 15 bases from J, with 15 bases between. The germline gives CDR1 MDHEN, CDR2 SYDVKM. This CDR3 contains 11 residues. The chain's CDR3 is CASRGTKGAFF. Here the CDR3 DNA reads TGTGCCAGCAGGGGGACGAAGGGTGCGTTCTTC.

This clonotype has only a few counts. J is TRBJ2-1 and V is TRBV27; the match to TRBD2 covers 13 bases. Germline assignment: CDR1 MNHEY and CDR2 SMNVEV (reference sequence). V gave up 8 bases and J gave up 6 bases; unmatched junction bases: 13. The CDR3 loop spans 17 amino acids. In DNA form, the CDR3 reads TGTGCCAGCTGCCCCGGACTAGCGGGAGCAGGTAGCAATGAGCAGTTCTTC. Protein product: CASCPGLAGAGSNEQFF.

This clonotype was found a few times. This chain links TRBV7-9 with TRBJ1-1; a possible D gene is TRBD1 (5 bases). Germline CDR1 SEHNR, CDR2 FQNEAQ (reference sequence). The CDR3 loop spans 14 amino acids. The V and J ends lost 3 bases and 4 bases respectively, with 12 bases between them. For the CDR3, the DNA is TGTGCCAGCAGCTTTACGGGGGGGACCACTGAAGCTTTCTTT. Translating it yields CASSFTGGTTEAFF.

The chain is built from TRBV11-2 and TRBJ2-3; 14 positions match TRBD2. V trimming: 2 bases; J trimming: 2 bases; junction bases outside the gene matches: 6. The CDR3 is 18 amino acids. Germline V CDR1 and CDR2: SGHAT, FQNNGV. CDR3 region: CASSLTGLAGGSTDTQYF. CDR3 bases: TGTGCCAGCAGCTTAACCGGACTAGCGGGGGGATCCACAGATACGCAGTATTTT.

This clonotype came up many times. The gene calls are TRBV7-6 and TRBJ2-7, with D possibly being TRBD2 (6 bases). The length of the CDR3 is 15 residues. CDR1 is SGHVS, CDR2 FNYEAQ, per germline. The V end lost 1 base, the J end lost 1 base, and 11 bases lay between the germline ends. CDR3 region: CASSLGAGRSYEQYF. The CDR3 coding sequence is TGTGCCAGCAGCTTAGGGGCGGGAAGGTCCTACGAGCAGTACTTC.

There are a few counts of this clonotype. The chain recombines TRBV7-2 with TRBJ2-3; the D is unclear. V lost 1 base to trimming and J lost 1 base, with 12 bases between them. This CDR3 comprises 16 residues. CDR1 is SGHTA and CDR2 is FQGNSA in the germline V gene. The CDR3, as DNA: TGTGCCAGCAGCTTAGATTGGCAGCCAGGCACAGATACGCAGTATTTT. Translated: CASSLDWQPGTDTQYF. The full variable domain, its missing parts supplied by reference TRBV7-2 and TRBJ2-3, is GAGVSQSPSNKVTEKGKDVELRCDPISGHTALYWYRQSLGQGLEFLIYFQGNSAPDKSGLPSDRFSAERTGGSVSTLTIQRTQQEDSAVYLCASSLDWQPGTDTQYFGPGTRLTVL.

This clonotype was picked up many times. The chain combines TRBV27 with TRBJ2-1, with D maybe TRBD2 (6 bases). The length of the CDR3 is 16 residues. Germline CDR1 is MNHEY and CDR2 is SMNVEV (reference sequence). The V end was cut by 5 bases, the J end by 9 bases, with 23 bases between. The CDR3 region is CASSRRAGGMLGEQFF. CDR3 DNA sequence: TGTGCCAGCAGTCGCCGGGCTGGCGGGATGTTGGGTGAGCAGTTCTTC.

CDR3 nucleotide sequence: TGCAGTGCTAGATTTAGCGGGAGCACAGATACGCAGTATTTT. Translation gives CSARFSGSTDTQYF. The chain uses TRBV20-1 and TRBJ2-3, with 7 bases fitting TRBD2. The CDR3 contains 14 residues. Germline lookup yields CDR1 DFQATT and CDR2 SNEGSKA (reference sequence). The trim removed 2 bases at V and 0 bases at J, leaving 2 bases unmatched.

The rearrangement uses TRBV7-6 and TRBJ2-7; TRBD1 agrees at 9 bases. Germline-derived CDR1 and CDR2 are SGHVS and FNYEAQ. After removal of 4 bases from V and 5 bases from J, the junction contained 9 bases not matched to a gene. This CDR3 has 15 residues. The CDR3 reads CASSSKNRGHHEQYF. The CDR3 bases are TGTGCCAGCAGCTCAAAGAACAGGGGGCATCACGAGCAGTACTTC.

This chain joins TRBV4-1 and TRBJ2-7, with TRBD2 identical over 9 bases. The germline V gene encodes CDR1 MGHRA and CDR2 YSYEKL. The CDR3 consists of 17 residues. Trimming at V came to 0 bases and at J to 0 bases, leaving 6 bases not matched to a gene. As DNA, the CDR3 is TGCGCCAGCAGCCAAGATAAGGCGGGAGGGCTCTCCTACGAGCAGTACTTC. Amino acids: CASSQDKAGGLSYEQYF.

A word on this clonotype: Its ends do not fully match the called genes, so a read error is possible. This chain links TRBV5-1 with TRBJ2-5; tentative D call: TRBD1 (6 bases). This CDR3 spans 17 amino acids. Germline V gene lookup returns CDR1 SGHRS and CDR2 YFSETQ. CDR3 coding DNA: TGCGCCAGCAGAATCCAACAGGGAAGGGGTGTCCAACAGACCCAGTACTTC. It specifies CASRIQQGRGVQQTQYF.

This clonotype was detected a few times. This chain connects TRBV7-8 to TRBJ1-1; perhaps TRBD1 as D (5 bases). V gave up 4 bases and J gave up 1 base, with 10 bases separating them. CDR3 length: 14 amino acids. CDR1 is SGHVS and CDR2 is FQNEAQ in the germline V gene. In nucleotides, the CDR3 is TGTGCCAGCAGCTCTACCGGGACGAACACTGAAGCTTTCTTT. This gives the protein CASSSTGTNTEAFF.

This clonotype was recorded a few times. The rearrangement joins TRBV20-1 to TRBJ2-2; D might be TRBD2 (6 bases). The V and J ends lost 5 bases and 1 base respectively, with 8 bases between them. Per the germline V gene, CDR1 is DFQATT and CDR2 is SNEGSKA (reference sequence). This CDR3 comprises 13 residues. CDR3 loop: CSADSGNTGELFF. CDR3 nucleotide sequence: TGCAGTGCTGATAGCGGGAACACCGGGGAGCTGTTTTTT.

Comment on this clonotype: Since the CDR3 does not end with the conserved phenylalanine or tryptophan, this likely comes from a read error. The J gene is TRBJ2-3, the V gene TRBV7-3, with D uncertain. The CDR3 is 14 residues long. Germline CDR1 reads SGHTA; CDR2 reads FQGTGA. Trimming removed 3 bases from V and 1 base from J, with 8 bases in between. The CDR3 region has the DNA TGTGCCAGCAGCTTCGGAAGCGGCACAGATACGCAGTATTTA. Translation gives CASSFGSGTDTQYL.